These 24 T cell receptor beta chains share one sample of origin, sequenced in a study of blood T cell repertoires in COVID-19. Clones were sequenced by immunoSEQ multiplex PCR, and TCRdb holds only the in-frame ones, with some missing. Seen here are some 190,000 clones, roughly three quarters observed once, and the top ten hold about 17%. The sequenced material came from PBMCs or T cells enriched from blood (not recorded which). The receptors originated from a woman aged 45-65 years with acute COVID-19.

The chain joins TRBV28 to TRBJ1-6; weak D call: TRBD1 (5 bases). V dropped 6 bases and J dropped 8 bases, with 17 bases sitting between them. Germline V gene sequence: CDR1 MDHEN, CDR2 SYDVKM. This CDR3 comprises 15 residues. CDR3 nucleotides: TGTGCCAGCAGCCGTGAACAGGCGCCGGATTCACCCCTCCACTTT. Protein: CASSREQAPDSPLHF. The variable domain in full, completed from reference TRBV28 and TRBJ1-6, reads DVKVTQSSRYLVKRTGEKVFLECVQDMDHENMFWYRQDPGLGLRLIYFSYDVKMKEKGDIPEGYSVSREKKERFSLILESASTNQTSMYLCASSREQAPDSPLHFGNGTRLTVT.

The V and J genes are TRBV6-5 and TRBJ1-5, with 7 bases fitting TRBD1. Germline V gene sequence: CDR1 MNHEY, CDR2 SVGAGI. The CDR3 spans 14 residues. J lost 3 bases, V lost 5 bases, and 4 bases had no gene match. The CDR3 region has the DNA TGTGCCAGCAGTCGCAGGGGGGACAATCAGCCCCAGCATTTT. Amino acid sequence: CASSRRGDNQPQHF.

V and J are TRBV6-5 and TRBJ1-1; TRBD1 is a possible D gene (6 bases). Trimming pared 3 bases from V and 4 bases from J, leaving 12 bases between. CDR1 is MNHEY, CDR2 SVGAGI, per germline. The CDR3 has 14 amino acids. The DNA for the CDR3 is TGTGCCAGCAGTTATCAGTCCAGGGGCACTGAAGCTTTCTTT. Protein: CASSYQSRGTEAFF.

The chain carries TRBV6-6 and TRBJ2-7, with 11 bases matching TRBD1. CDR3 length equals 14 residues. The V and J ends lost 2 bases and 8 bases, in that order; junction bases with no gene match: 5. Per the germline V gene, CDR1 is MNHNY and CDR2 is SVGAGI (reference sequence). CDR3 protein: CASSYGQGAEKQYV. In DNA form, the CDR3 reads TGTGCCAGCAGTTACGGACAGGGGGCGGAGAAGCAGTACGTC.

The CDR3 DNA reads as TGTGCCAGCTCATCGGACAGCCATCAGCCCCAGCATTTT. Protein product: CASSSDSHQPQHF. The rearrangement links TRBV18 to TRBJ1-5, with a possible D match to TRBD1 (6 bases). There are 13 residues in the CDR3. The V gene's germline CDR1 is KGHSH and CDR2 LQKENI. With 5 bases removed from V and 5 bases from J, the gap between germline ends came to 10 bases.

The chain uses TRBV18 and TRBJ1-2; D not certain. The germline gives CDR1 KGHSH, CDR2 LQKENI. Deletions cut 0 bases from V and 4 bases from J, with 9 bases between. The CDR3 extends over 14 amino acids. CDR3 nucleotide sequence: TGTGCCAGCTCACCACCCCAGACTATCTATGGCTACACCTTC. Its translation is CASSPPQTIYGYTF.

In the case of this clone: Other DNA sequences within the sample encode an identical CDR3. This chain uses TRBV28 with TRBJ2-7; possibly TRBD1 for D (6 bases). V lost 5 bases, J lost 3 bases, and 8 bases lay in between. This CDR3 has 12 residues. Germline CDR1 MDHEN, CDR2 SYDVKM. CDR3 region: CASSQQGYEQYV. The CDR3 bases are TGTGCCAGCAGTCAACAGGGCTACGAGCAGTACGTC.

The chain couples TRBV24-1 to TRBJ1-5, with a weak D call TRBD1 (5 bases). The germline V gene encodes CDR1 KGHDR and CDR2 SFDVKD. V was clipped by 2 bases and J by 5 bases, with 15 bases between them. The CDR3 is 16 amino acids. As DNA, the CDR3 is TGTGCCACCAGTGATTCAGGGCAGGGAATGGATCAGCCCCAGCATTTT. Protein product: CATSDSGQGMDQPQHF.

This chain joins TRBV2 and TRBJ1-2; TRBD1 matches at 9 bases. Germline assignment: CDR1 SNHLY and CDR2 FYNNEI. Germline trimming cut 5 bases from V and 8 bases from J; bases unmatched to any gene: 6. The CDR3 has 13 amino acids. The CDR3 here is CASSSQGARGYTF. Here the CDR3 DNA reads TGTGCCAGCAGTTCACAGGGGGCAAGGGGCTACACCTTC.

The rearrangement links TRBV7-9 to TRBJ1-5; possible D gene TRBD1, 6 bases. V was trimmed by 4 bases and J by 5 bases, leaving 12 bases between them. Per germline, CDR1 SEHNR and CDR2 FQNEAQ (reference sequence). This CDR3 has 14 residues. The CDR3 DNA reads as TGTGCCAGCAGCTCAGGGGCCAGTCATCAGCCCCAGCATTTT. Translated: CASSSGASHQPQHF.

The genes are TRBV12-3 or TRBV12-4 and TRBJ2-3; TRBD1 aligns across 8 bases. This CDR3 comprises 12 residues. V dropped 5 bases and J dropped 8; count of bases not matched to a gene: 3. The CDR3 loop reads CASSPQGATQYF. The CDR3 bases are TGTGCCAGCAGTCCCCAGGGGGCTACGCAGTATTTT.

This clone was detected only a few times. This chain links TRBV19 with TRBJ2-1; TRBD2 agrees at 9 bases. Germline lookup yields CDR1 LNHDA and CDR2 SQIVND (reference sequence). V gave up 10 bases and J gave up 8 bases; unmatched junction bases: 12. The CDR3 is 14 residues long. DNA of the CDR3: TGTGCCACCGAGGGGCGGGGGGGCCTCTATGAGCAGTTCTTC. Translated, it gives CATEGRGGLYEQFF.

The J gene is TRBJ1-5, the V gene TRBV4-1, with D tentatively TRBD1 (6 bases). CDR3 length: 15 amino acids. Trimming cost V 0 bases and J 7 bases, with 13 bases left between them. Germline lookup yields CDR1 MGHRA and CDR2 YSYEKL. The DNA for the CDR3 is TGCGCCAGCAGCCAAGACGAAGGCAGGGGCCAGCCCCAGCATTTT. It yields the protein CASSQDEGRGQPQHF.

The genes are TRBV10-3 and TRBJ1-2; TRBD1 matches at 7 bases. Germline V gene data show CDR1 as ENHRY and CDR2 as SYGVKD. This CDR3 region has 13 residues. Germline trimming cut 3 bases from V and 8 bases from J; bases unmatched to any gene: 6. CDR3 sequence reads: CAISDPTGRGYTF. The CDR3 bases are TGTGCCATCAGTGACCCGACAGGGAGGGGCTACACCTTC.

The gene calls are TRBV7-9 and TRBJ1-1; 7 nucleotides match TRBD1. With 4 bases clipped from V and 3 bases from J, the junction kept 5 bases outside the gene matches. Germline V gene data show CDR1 as SEHNR and CDR2 as FQNEAQ (reference sequence). CDR3 length equals 14 residues. CDR3 in DNA: TGTGCCAGCAGCTCAGGGGGTAGGTACACTGAAGCTTTCTTT. This gives the protein CASSSGGRYTEAFF.

A few counts support this clone. The rearrangement links TRBV5-1 to TRBJ1-2; 7 bases line up with TRBD1. The CDR3 consists of 15 residues. The V gene's germline CDR1 is SGHRS and CDR2 YFSETQ. V dropped 4 bases and J dropped 2; count of bases not matched to a gene: 8. Here the CDR3 reads CASSAGTVGNYGYTF. The CDR3, as DNA: TGCGCCAGCAGCGCCGGGACAGTAGGGAACTATGGCTACACCTTC.

This clone was seen once. The chain uses TRBV28 and TRBJ2-3, with a weak D call TRBD2 (6 bases). Germline lookup yields CDR1 MDHEN and CDR2 SYDVKM. V dropped 2 bases and J dropped 2 bases, with 14 bases sitting between them. The length of the CDR3 is 16 residues. DNA for the CDR3: TGTGCCAGCAGTTTAATCAGGCGGGGTTTCACAGATACGCAGTATTTT. Translation: CASSLIRRGFTDTQYF.

The chain combines TRBV30 with TRBJ1-6; D is perhaps TRBD1 (5 bases). V was shortened by 8 bases and J by 0 bases, with 14 bases between the two germline ends. The CDR3 spans 15 residues. Looked up from germline, CDR1 is GTSNPN and CDR2 is SVGIG (reference sequence). CDR3 DNA: TGTGCCCGTGGGACGGGAGACTCCTATAATTCACCCCTCCACTTT. Its translation: CARGTGDSYNSPLHF.

Ten or more counts support this clone. This sequence joins TRBV5-4 and TRBJ2-7; D may be TRBD1 (5 bases). Between the trimmed V and J ends, which lost 4 bases and 6 bases, there was a span of 11 bases. The V gene's germline CDR1 is SGHNT and CDR2 YYREEE (reference sequence). This CDR3 comprises 12 residues. CDR3 amino acids: CASSQDRAEQYV. CDR3 coding DNA: TGTGCCAGCAGCCAAGACAGAGCCGAGCAGTACGTC.

The table lists this clone with a count of one. The chain has TRBV6-5 and TRBJ1-1; TRBD1 agrees at 9 bases. The CDR3 extends over 13 amino acids. The germline gives CDR1 MNHEY, CDR2 SVGAGI. V shed 8 bases, J shed 4 bases, and the junction held 5 bases outside the gene matches. The CDR3 here is CASLGQGPTEAFF. DNA of the CDR3: TGTGCCAGCCTTGGACAGGGGCCCACTGAAGCTTTCTTT.

The gene calls are TRBV5-6 and TRBJ1-2, with 8 nucleotides matching TRBD1. J lost 9 bases, V lost 2 bases, and 9 bases had no gene match. The CDR3 spans 14 residues. Germline lookup yields CDR1 SGHDT and CDR2 YYEEEE. CDR3 DNA sequence: TGTGCCAGCAGCTTCCAGGGGGCAGCCACGAGCTACACCTTC. It encodes CASSFQGAATSYTF.

V usage is TRBV5-5 and J usage is TRBJ1-1; D is uncertain. Per germline, CDR1 SGHKS and CDR2 YYEKEE (reference sequence). The CDR3 consists of 13 residues. The germline V and J ends were trimmed by 6 bases and 1 base, with 10 bases remaining between them. For the CDR3, the DNA is TGTGCCAGCAACCTTGGGCAGAACACTGAAGCTTTCTTT. The encoded protein is CASNLGQNTEAFF.

This chain uses TRBV5-1 with TRBJ1-6, with no clear D. This CDR3 has 15 residues. The germline gives CDR1 SGHRS, CDR2 YFSETQ. Trimming pared 0 bases from V and 8 bases from J, leaving 12 bases between. As DNA, the CDR3 is TGCGCCAGCAGCTTGGCCGAGGGTCCCTATTCACCCCTCCACTTT. Translated, it gives CASSLAEGPYSPLHF.

V is TRBV29-1 and J is TRBJ1-6; 8 positions match TRBD1. The germline V gene has CDR1 SQVTM and CDR2 ANQGSEA. V gave up 5 bases and J gave up 5 bases; unmatched junction bases: 2. The length of the CDR3 is 13 residues. CDR3 sequence: CSVTDRDNSPLHF. CDR3 DNA: TGCAGCGTTACGGACAGGGATAATTCACCCCTCCACTTT.